This TCR beta chain emerged from a study of human T cells and chemical hapten exposure. As for the study in general: Once 0.01% DPC had been applied to the upper back by patch test, readings were taken at 6 days.

In its sample, this clonotype was seen many times. What it recognizes is unknown. Time point: patch test 3, about 24 weeks after DPC sensitization. Noted treatment: therapeutic diphenylcyclopropenone sensitization with weekly scalp DPC. Unfractionated whole blood was the source from which total RNA was extracted. CDR3 size: 15 residues. V was cut by 5 bases and J by 3 bases, with 13 bases left in between. CDR1 is ENHRY, CDR2 SYGVKD, per germline. Overall study results and limits: Healthy people's immune response may differ from that of the donors, who had alopecia.

MiXCR, run by TCRdb on the RACE reads, gives a single entry per CDR3 protein. This repertoire shows around 70,000 distinct CDR3 sequences, 11% found once; its top ten account for about 1.5%. This sample comprised whole blood, obtained in connection with sensitization to the hapten diphenylcyclopropenone (DPC). V gene TRBV10-3 combines with J gene TRBJ2-2, with D possibly matching TRBD2 (5 bases). This sequence originates from a woman between 45 and 60 years old with alopecia areata. Some clones in this sample may be carry-over from other donors' samples. CDR3 protein: CAISPGPGDTGELFF. The CDR3 DNA reads TGTGCCATCAGTCCGGGCCCCGGGGACACCGGGGAGCTGTTTTTT.